Following are 5 T cell receptor beta chains from one sample sequenced in a study of cytomegalovirus exposure and HLA in healthy donors. The study ran its PCR with 60 Vbeta and 13 Jbeta primers. Assay used: immunoSEQ multiplex PCR; TCRdb lists only in-frame clones, some missing. The table lists around 170,000 clones, more than 75% of them singletons. The sequencing sample was made of PBMCs. The receptor source for this set is a woman aged 25 to 39 in good health and CMV-seropositive.

This chain connects TRBV7-3 to TRBJ2-3, with D possibly being TRBD1 (6 bases). Trimming shortened V by 7 bases and J by 2 bases, and 13 bases separated the two germline ends. The CDR3 extends over 14 amino acids. CDR1 is SGHTA, CDR2 FQGTGA, per germline. The CDR3 sequence is CASNSGHSTDTQYF. The CDR3, as DNA: TGTGCCAGCAACTCGGGACACTCCACAGATACGCAGTATTTT.

The gene calls are TRBV4-2 and TRBJ1-4, with a possible D match to TRBD1 (6 bases). The germline V and J ends were trimmed by 1 base and 6 bases, with 15 bases remaining between them. This CDR3 has 16 amino acids. The V gene's germline CDR1 is LGHNA and CDR2 YNFKEQ. CDR3 region: CASSQGSGHLDEKLFF. CDR3 sequence (DNA): TGTGCCAGCAGCCAAGGCTCGGGACACCTCGATGAAAAACTGTTTTTT.

The chain is built from TRBV9 and TRBJ1-1, with no clear D. Germline lookup yields CDR1 SGDLS and CDR2 YYNGEE. The germline V and J ends were trimmed by 4 bases and 4 bases, with 14 bases remaining between them. This CDR3 is 14 amino acids long. CDR3 loop: CASSLRPAGTEAFF. The CDR3, as DNA: TGTGCCAGCAGCCTAAGACCGGCGGGCACTGAAGCTTTCTTT.

This clone appeared a single time. V usage is TRBV7-2 and J usage is TRBJ2-1, with D unresolved. Germline loops: CDR1 SGHTA, CDR2 FQGNSA. This CDR3 has 13 amino acids. V was cut by 4 bases and J by 4 bases, with 8 bases left in between. CDR3 in DNA: TGTGCCAGCAGCTCGTCCCCTTACAATGAGCAGTTCTTC. It yields the protein CASSSSPYNEQFF.

The chain uses TRBV11-3 and TRBJ2-3; 8 bases line up with TRBD2. This CDR3 is built from 17 residues. The trim removed 4 bases at V and 6 bases at J, leaving 15 bases unmatched. Germline loops: CDR1 SGHNT, CDR2 YENEEA. The CDR3 sequence: CASSSGALAGPWDTQYF. The CDR3 DNA reads as TGTGCCAGCAGCTCGGGGGCTCTAGCGGGTCCCTGGGATACGCAGTATTTT. Combining the CDR3 with reference TRBV11-3 and TRBJ2-3 gives the whole variable domain EAGVVQSPRYKIIEKKQPVAFWCNPISGHNTLYWYLQNLGQGPELLIRYENEEAVDDSQLPKDRFSAERLKGVDSTLKIQPAELGDSAVYLCASSSGALAGPWDTQYFGPGTRLTVL.